This T cell receptor (beta chain) was identified during a study of control samples from healthy donors and cancer patients. V lost 4 bases and J lost 2, with 12 bases in between. The CDR3 has 14 amino acids. The germline gives CDR1 LNHDA, CDR2 SQIVND (reference sequence). Clones were read by immunoSEQ multiplex PCR, and TCRdb kept only the in-frame ones, dropping some. The sample records 170,000 or so clones, roughly 94% being singletons. The receptor was isolated from a middle-aged woman in good health. This chain connects TRBV19 to TRBJ2-7, with D hard to call. Material for sequencing was blood. The CDR3 loop is CASSRPTEPYEQYF. CDR3 coding DNA: TGTGCCAGTAGTAGACCGACTGAACCCTACGAGCAGTACTTC.